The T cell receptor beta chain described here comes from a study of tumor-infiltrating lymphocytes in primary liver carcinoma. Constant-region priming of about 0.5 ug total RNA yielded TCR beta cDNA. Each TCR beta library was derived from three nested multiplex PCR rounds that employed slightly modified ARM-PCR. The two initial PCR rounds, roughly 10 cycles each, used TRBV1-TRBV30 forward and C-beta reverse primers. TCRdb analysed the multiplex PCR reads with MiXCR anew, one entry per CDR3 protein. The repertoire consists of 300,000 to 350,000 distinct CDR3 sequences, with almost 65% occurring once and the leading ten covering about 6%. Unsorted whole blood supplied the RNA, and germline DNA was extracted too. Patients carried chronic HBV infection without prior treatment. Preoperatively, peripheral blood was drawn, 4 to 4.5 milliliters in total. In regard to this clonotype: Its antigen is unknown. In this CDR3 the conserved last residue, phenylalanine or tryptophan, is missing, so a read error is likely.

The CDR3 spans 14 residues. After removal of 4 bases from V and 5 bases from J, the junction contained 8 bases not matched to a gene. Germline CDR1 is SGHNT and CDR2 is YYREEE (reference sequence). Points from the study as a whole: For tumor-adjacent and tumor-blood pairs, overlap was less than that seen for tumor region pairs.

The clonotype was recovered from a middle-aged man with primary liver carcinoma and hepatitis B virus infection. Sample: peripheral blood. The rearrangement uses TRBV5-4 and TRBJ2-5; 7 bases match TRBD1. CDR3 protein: CASSQQGPEETQYL. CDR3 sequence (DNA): TGTGCCAGCAGCCAACAGGGGCCGGAGGAGACCCAGTACTTA.